The 3 T cell receptor beta chains below all came from one sample that was sequenced in a study of Graves' ophthalmopathy and Graves' hyperthyroidism. TCR beta CDR3 regions were amplified from RNA transcripts. The workflow started with a first-round RT-PCR run with HTBI primers and then moved on to a second-round multiplex PCR. TCRdb redid the calling of the multiplex PCR reads with MiXCR, one entry per CDR3 protein. The data contain 210,000 or so distinct CDR3 sequences, approximately 28% of them singletons. The source material was peripheral blood. These TCRs come from a man aged 45-65 years with Graves' ophthalmopathy.

This clonotype came up many times. The chain links TRBV6-5 to TRBJ1-3; D remains ambiguous. V lost 4 bases and J 4 bases, leaving 5 bases between the germline ends. Per germline, CDR1 MNHEY and CDR2 SVGAGI. The CDR3 spans 12 residues. The DNA for the CDR3 is TGTGCCAGCAGTTCCGCGGGAAACACCATATATTTT. The encoded protein is CASSSAGNTIYF.

This clonotype was seen once. The rearrangement uses TRBV5-1 and TRBJ2-7, with D uncertain. The V gene's germline CDR1 is SGHRS and CDR2 YFSETQ. Trimming left V 4 bases short and J 1 base short, with 15 bases between. The CDR3 totals 15 residues. CDR3 protein: CASSLDGSFSYEQYF. The CDR3 DNA reads as TGCGCCAGCAGCCTGGACGGGTCATTTTCCTACGAGCAGTACTTC.

The chain uses TRBV6-2 or TRBV6-3 and TRBJ2-7, with 7 bases lining up with TRBD2. The CDR3 has 15 amino acids. J was trimmed by 2 bases and V by 4 bases; bases with no gene match: 8. In germline, CDR1 is MNHEY, CDR2 SVGEGT. The CDR3 loop is CASSSQAGIAYEQYF. CDR3 sequence (DNA): TGTGCCAGCAGTTCCCAAGCGGGAATCGCCTACGAGCAGTACTTC.